This T cell receptor beta chain was obtained from a study of CD8 T cells in Susac syndrome. Study-level information: Active disease was present in about six of the sequenced Susac syndrome patients, and remission in eight. Study-level findings and limits: The authors acknowledged that the study's TCR sequencing and HLA analysis involved relatively few individuals. Roughly 5 Susac-specific public clones appeared in CD8+ TEMRA repertoires, and sixteen in total CD8+ repertoires.

CDR3 size: 11 residues. From germline, CDR1 is MGHDK and CDR2 SYGVNS. Trimming removed 8 bases at V and 2 bases at J, with 6 bases between. The study sequenced TCR beta in blood CD8+ and CD4+ T cells. Comment on this clonotype: Its target is unknown.

cDNA came from roughly 0.53 to 1 ug RNA primed by random hexamers. One entry per CDR3 protein, called by TCRdb with MiXCR from the immunoSEQ multiplex PCR reads. Counted here are some 96,000 distinct CDR3 sequences, 95% occurring once; the ten biggest clones make up approximately 0.3%. The origin of this receptor is a human donor with Susac syndrome. The specimen was CD8+ T cells from PBMCs. This chain joins TRBV25-1 and TRBJ1-1, with D possibly matching TRBD1 (5 bases). Here the CDR3 DNA reads TGTGCCAGCGGGGACAACACTGAAGCTTTCTTT. Translation gives CASGDNTEAFF.